These 14 T cell receptor beta chains originate from one sample sequenced in a study of shared clonotypes between healthy human individuals. This table comes from immunoSEQ multiplex PCR, and its TCRdb copy is limited to in-frame clones, with some not included. The table lists 1 million to 1.3 million clones, about four fifths of them singletons, with roughly 0.65% in the top ten. The sequencing sample was made of memory CD4+ T cells from PBMCs. Subset defined: CD45RA-negative fraction. The origin of the receptors is a young man in good health. Some clones in this sample may be carry-over from other donors' samples.

V usage is TRBV7-8 and J usage is TRBJ2-5, with D possibly TRBD1 on 6 matching bases. Germline V gene data show CDR1 as SGHVS and CDR2 as FQNEAQ. V lost 7 bases, J lost 5 bases, and 17 bases lay in between. The CDR3 has 14 amino acids. The CDR3 loop is CASKTIGGAETQYF. CDR3 in DNA: TGTGCCAGCAAGACAATAGGGGGAGCGGAGACCCAGTACTTC.

The chain recombines TRBV4-2 with TRBJ1-1; TRBD1 matches at 8 bases. CDR1 and CDR2 (germline): LGHNA, YNFKEQ. This CDR3 spans 16 amino acids. Trimming took 4 bases from V and 2 from J; bases not matched to a gene: 9. The CDR3 nucleotides read TGTGCCAGCAGCCCCTCTACAGGGGGGGATAACACTGAAGCTTTCTTT. Residues: CASSPSTGGDNTEAFF.

V usage is TRBV5-1 and J usage is TRBJ2-1; D remains unclear. CDR1 and CDR2 from the germline V gene are SGHRS and YFSETQ. The CDR3 consists of 15 residues. V lost 3 bases to trimming and J lost 3 bases, with 13 bases between them. The chain's CDR3 is CASSSLPADYNEQFF. DNA for the CDR3: TGCGCCAGCAGCTCCCTACCGGCAGACTACAATGAGCAGTTCTTC. Complete variable domain (other parts from reference TRBV5-1 and TRBJ2-1): KAGVTQTPRYLIKTRGQQVTLSCSPISGHRSVSWYQQTPGQGLQFLFEYFSETQRNKGNFPGRFSGRQFSNSRSEMNVSTLELGDSALYLCASSSLPADYNEQFFGPGTRLTVL.

Concerning this clone itself: The sample holds other DNA sequences that translate to the same CDR3. The rearrangement links TRBV6-1 to TRBJ1-2; D gene ambiguous. V gave up 2 bases and J gave up 2 bases, with 6 bases separating them. Per the germline V gene, CDR1 is MNHNS and CDR2 is SASEGT. The CDR3 is made up of 13 amino acids. In nucleotides, the CDR3 is TGTGCCAGCAGTGAAATGGGGAACTATGGCTACACCTTC. The encoded protein is CASSEMGNYGYTF.

The CDR3 DNA reads as TGCGCCAGCAGCCATCTCAGGGATTCTGGAAACACCATATATTTT. This translates into CASSHLRDSGNTIYF. V is TRBV4-1 and J is TRBJ1-3; D is perhaps TRBD1 (5 bases). Germline V gene lookup returns CDR1 MGHRA and CDR2 YSYEKL. V was trimmed by 3 bases and J by 1 base, leaving 10 bases between them. The CDR3 totals 15 residues.

The chain has TRBV6-5 and TRBJ1-1, with D perhaps matching TRBD1 (5 bases). The germline V and J ends were trimmed by 5 bases and 5 bases, with 12 bases remaining between them. This CDR3 comprises 13 residues. CDR1 and CDR2 (germline): MNHEY, SVGAGI. In DNA form, the CDR3 reads TGTGCCAGCAGTCCCGCGGGGGGAACTGAAGCTTTCTTT. Protein: CASSPAGGTEAFF.

The V gene is TRBV5-1, the J gene TRBJ2-1; D gene unclear. Germline values: CDR1 SGHRS, CDR2 YFSETQ. CDR3 size: 12 residues. Trimming left V 1 base short and J 8 bases short, with 7 bases between. The CDR3 spells CASSLNADEQFF. CDR3 in DNA: TGCGCCAGCAGCTTGAATGCGGATGAGCAGTTCTTC.

Details on this clone: The same CDR3 also results from other DNA sequences found in this sample. The chain links TRBV5-1 to TRBJ2-7; 7 positions agree with TRBD2. With V trimmed by 0 bases and J by 4 bases, 4 bases remained unmatched. CDR1 is SGHRS, CDR2 YFSETQ, per germline. The CDR3 length is 14 residues. DNA of the CDR3: TGCGCCAGCAGCTTGGAGACGGGAGGTTACGAGCAGTACTTC. It is translated as CASSLETGGYEQYF.

The rearrangement joins TRBV7-2 to TRBJ2-5, with D tentatively TRBD2 (6 bases). Deletions cut 5 bases from V and 3 bases from J, with 13 bases between. This CDR3 spans 14 amino acids. The germline V gene has CDR1 SGHTA and CDR2 FQGNSA. This CDR3 reads CASSPSGGKETQYF. The CDR3 DNA reads TGTGCCAGCAGCCCTTCTGGGGGGAAAGAGACCCAGTACTTC. The variable domain in full, completed from reference TRBV7-2 and TRBJ2-5, reads GAGVSQSPSNKVTEKGKDVELRCDPISGHTALYWYRQSLGQGLEFLIYFQGNSAPDKSGLPSDRFSAERTGGSVSTLTIQRTQQEDSAVYLCASSPSGGKETQYFGPGTRLLVL.

The chain carries TRBV4-3 and TRBJ2-1; D unclear. Germline CDR1 is LGHNA and CDR2 is YSLEER. V dropped 2 bases and J dropped 2 bases, with 10 bases sitting between them. The CDR3 covers 15 residues. The CDR3 spells CASSQWSVAYNEQFF. The CDR3 DNA is TGCGCCAGCAGCCAATGGAGCGTAGCCTACAATGAGCAGTTCTTC.

The rearrangement joins TRBV5-1 to TRBJ2-3, with TRBD2 identical over 14 bases. CDR3 length equals 16 residues. V lost 4 bases, J lost 4 bases, and 5 bases stayed unmatched. Germline-derived CDR1 and CDR2 are SGHRS and YFSETQ. CDR3 DNA: TGCGCCAGCAGCCCCGGGACTAGCGGGAGAGCAGATACGCAGTATTTT. As protein: CASSPGTSGRADTQYF.

The chain couples TRBV28 to TRBJ2-7; possibly TRBD2 for D (6 bases). Trimming cost V 2 bases and J 5 bases, with 13 bases left between them. The CDR3 is made up of 14 amino acids. Germline V lookup: CDR1 MDHEN, CDR2 SYDVKM. The CDR3 sequence: CASSLVGGIDEQYF. The CDR3 nucleotides are TGTGCCAGCAGTTTAGTTGGGGGGATAGACGAGCAGTACTTC.

This chain uses TRBV15 with TRBJ1-5; D is undetermined. The germline gives CDR1 LNHNV, CDR2 YYDKDF (reference sequence). This CDR3 is built from 15 residues. The V gene lost 3 bases and the J gene lost 1 base, with 10 bases spanning the gap. CDR3 sequence: CATSSGWGSNQPQHF. Written as DNA, the CDR3 is TGTGCCACCAGCAGTGGTTGGGGAAGCAATCAGCCCCAGCATTTT.

The table lists this clone with a count of one. This sequence joins TRBV5-8 and TRBJ1-5; D gene ambiguous. V was clipped by 4 bases and J by 6 bases, with 14 bases between them. The CDR3 consists of 14 residues. Germline V CDR1 and CDR2: SGHTS, YDEGEE. The CDR3 bases are TGTGCCAGCAGCCCGATCGGTCGGGGTCAGCCCCAGCATTTT. Amino acids: CASSPIGRGQPQHF.